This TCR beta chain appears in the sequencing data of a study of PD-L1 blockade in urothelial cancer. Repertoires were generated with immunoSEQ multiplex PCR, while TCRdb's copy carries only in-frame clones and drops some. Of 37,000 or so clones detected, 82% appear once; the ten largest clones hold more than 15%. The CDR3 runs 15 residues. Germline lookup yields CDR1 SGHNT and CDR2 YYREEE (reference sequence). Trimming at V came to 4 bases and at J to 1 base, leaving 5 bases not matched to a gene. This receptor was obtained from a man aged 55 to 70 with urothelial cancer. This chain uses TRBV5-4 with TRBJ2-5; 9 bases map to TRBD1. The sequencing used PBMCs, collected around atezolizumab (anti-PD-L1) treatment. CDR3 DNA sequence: TGTGCCAGCAGCGTTCGGGGACAGGGCCAAGAGACCCAGTACTTC. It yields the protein CASSVRGQGQETQYF.